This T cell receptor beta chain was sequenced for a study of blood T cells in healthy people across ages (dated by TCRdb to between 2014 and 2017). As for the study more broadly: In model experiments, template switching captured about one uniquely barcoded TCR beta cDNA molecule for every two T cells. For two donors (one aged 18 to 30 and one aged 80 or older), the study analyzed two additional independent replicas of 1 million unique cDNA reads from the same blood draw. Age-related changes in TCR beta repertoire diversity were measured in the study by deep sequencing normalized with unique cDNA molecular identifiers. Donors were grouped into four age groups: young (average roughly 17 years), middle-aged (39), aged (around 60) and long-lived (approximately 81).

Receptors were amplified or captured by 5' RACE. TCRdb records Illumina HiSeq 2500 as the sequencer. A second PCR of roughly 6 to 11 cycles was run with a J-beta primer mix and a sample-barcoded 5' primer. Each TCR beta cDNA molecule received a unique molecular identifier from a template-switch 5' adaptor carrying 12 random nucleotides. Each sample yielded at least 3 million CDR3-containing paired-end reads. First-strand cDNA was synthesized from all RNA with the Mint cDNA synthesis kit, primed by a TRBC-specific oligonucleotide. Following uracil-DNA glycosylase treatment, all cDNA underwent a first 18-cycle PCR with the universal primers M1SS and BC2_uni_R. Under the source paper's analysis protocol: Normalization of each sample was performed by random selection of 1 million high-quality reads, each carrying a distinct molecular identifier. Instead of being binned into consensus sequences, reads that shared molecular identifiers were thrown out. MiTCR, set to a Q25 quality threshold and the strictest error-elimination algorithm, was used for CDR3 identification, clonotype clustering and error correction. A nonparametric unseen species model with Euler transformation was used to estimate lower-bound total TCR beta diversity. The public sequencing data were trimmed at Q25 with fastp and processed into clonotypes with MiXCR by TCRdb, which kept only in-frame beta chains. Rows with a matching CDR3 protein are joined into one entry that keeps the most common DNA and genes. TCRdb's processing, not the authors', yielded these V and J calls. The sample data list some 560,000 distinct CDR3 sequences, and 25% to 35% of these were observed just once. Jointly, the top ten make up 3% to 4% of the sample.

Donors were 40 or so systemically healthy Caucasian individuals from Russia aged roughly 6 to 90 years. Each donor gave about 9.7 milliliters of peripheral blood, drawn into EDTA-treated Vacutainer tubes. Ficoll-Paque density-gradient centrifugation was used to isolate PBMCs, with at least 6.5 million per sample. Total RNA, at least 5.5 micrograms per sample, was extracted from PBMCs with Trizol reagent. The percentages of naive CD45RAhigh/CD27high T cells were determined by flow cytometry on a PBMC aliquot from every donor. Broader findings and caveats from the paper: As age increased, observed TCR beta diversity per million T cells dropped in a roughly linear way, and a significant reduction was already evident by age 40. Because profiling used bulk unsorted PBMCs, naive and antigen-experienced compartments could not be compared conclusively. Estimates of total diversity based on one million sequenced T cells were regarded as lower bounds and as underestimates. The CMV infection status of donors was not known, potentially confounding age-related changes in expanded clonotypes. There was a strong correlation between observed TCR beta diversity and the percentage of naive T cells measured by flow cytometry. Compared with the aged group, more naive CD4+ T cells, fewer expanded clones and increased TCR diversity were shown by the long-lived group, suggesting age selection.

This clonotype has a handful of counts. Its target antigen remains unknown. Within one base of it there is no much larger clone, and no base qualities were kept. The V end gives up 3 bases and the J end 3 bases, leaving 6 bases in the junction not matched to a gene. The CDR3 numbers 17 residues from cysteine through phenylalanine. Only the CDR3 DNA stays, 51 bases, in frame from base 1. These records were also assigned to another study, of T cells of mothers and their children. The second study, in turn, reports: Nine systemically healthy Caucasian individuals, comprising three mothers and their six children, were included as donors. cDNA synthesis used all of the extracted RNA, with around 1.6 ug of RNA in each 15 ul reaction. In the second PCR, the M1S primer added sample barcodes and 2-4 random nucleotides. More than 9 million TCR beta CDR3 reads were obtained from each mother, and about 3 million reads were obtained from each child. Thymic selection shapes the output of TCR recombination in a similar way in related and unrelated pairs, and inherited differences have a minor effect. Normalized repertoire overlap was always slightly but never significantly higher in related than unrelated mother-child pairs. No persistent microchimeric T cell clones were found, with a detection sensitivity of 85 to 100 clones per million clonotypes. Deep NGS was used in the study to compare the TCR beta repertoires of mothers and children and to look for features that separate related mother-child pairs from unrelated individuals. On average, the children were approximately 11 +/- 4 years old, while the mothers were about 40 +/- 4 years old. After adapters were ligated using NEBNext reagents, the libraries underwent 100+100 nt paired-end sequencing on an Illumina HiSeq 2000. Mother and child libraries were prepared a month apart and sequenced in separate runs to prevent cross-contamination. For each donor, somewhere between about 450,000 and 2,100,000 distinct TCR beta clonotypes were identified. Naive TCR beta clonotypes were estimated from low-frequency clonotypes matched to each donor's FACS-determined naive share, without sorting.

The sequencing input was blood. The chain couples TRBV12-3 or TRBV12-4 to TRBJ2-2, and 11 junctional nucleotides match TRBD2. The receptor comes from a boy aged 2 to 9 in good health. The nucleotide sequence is TGTGCCAGCAGTTTCGCACTAGCGGGAGAAGACACCGGGGAGCTGTTTTTT. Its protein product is CASSFALAGEDTGELFF.